This entry lists 11 T cell receptor beta chains sequenced from one sample in a study of tumor-infiltrating lymphocytes in primary liver carcinoma. Blood RNA came from unsorted whole blood; germline DNA was also extracted. A primer matching the constant region was used to make TCR beta cDNA from 450 to 550 ng of total RNA. Three nested multiplex PCR rounds, a slightly modified ARM-PCR method, built the TCR beta libraries. The opening two PCR rounds, around 11 cycles each, paired TRBV1-TRBV30 forward primers with a C-beta reverse primer. Each CDR3 protein gets one entry after TCRdb re-called the multiplex PCR reads with MiXCR. The table has 310,000 or so distinct CDR3 sequences, less than 75% seen once. Sequencing was carried out using peripheral blood. Receptors originate from a man aged 40-49 years with primary liver carcinoma and hepatitis B virus infection.

This clonotype showed up just once. This CDR3 fails to terminate in the conserved phenylalanine or tryptophan, so it likely reflects a read error. V and J are TRBV29-1 and TRBJ2-1, with D unclear. This CDR3 spans 11 amino acids. The V gene lost 3 bases and the J gene lost 10 bases, with 10 bases spanning the gap. Germline V CDR1 and CDR2: SQVTM, ANQGSEA. The CDR3: CSVEDLPEQFL. CDR3 nucleotides: TGCAGCGTTGAGGATCTCCCGGAGCAGTTCCTC.

As to this clonotype: Being one base from a much bigger clone, this may be a read error. This chain links TRBV6-2 or TRBV6-3 with TRBJ1-5; weak D call: TRBD1 (6 bases). The CDR3 totals 13 residues. Germline loops: CDR1 MNHEY, CDR2 SVGEGT. The CDR3: CTSSDSDRQPQHF. Here the CDR3 DNA reads TGTACCAGCAGTGACTCGGACAGACAGCCCCAGCATTTT.

The chain is built from TRBV6-6 and TRBJ1-4; 9 bases are shared with TRBD1. The junction had 4 bases not matched to a gene; V was cut back by 6 bases and J by 5 bases. The germline V gene encodes CDR1 MNHNY and CDR2 SVGAGI (reference sequence). There are 14 residues in the CDR3. CDR3 residues: CASSRDRVNEKLFF. CDR3 nucleotide sequence: TGTGCCAGCAGCAGGGACAGGGTAAATGAAAAACTGTTTTTT.

This clonotype came up many times. This sequence joins TRBV6-5 and TRBJ1-1, with D possibly matching TRBD1 (5 bases). V gave up 5 bases and J gave up 0 bases, with 10 bases separating them. This CDR3 is built from 14 residues. Germline CDR1 reads MNHEY; CDR2 reads SVGAGI. The CDR3 is CASSQGLMNTEAFF. The CDR3 DNA reads TGTGCCAGCAGTCAGGGTTTGATGAACACTGAAGCTTTCTTT.

Turning to this clonotype: At one end, the junction sequence differs from germline, possibly due to a read error. The gene calls are TRBV6-1 and TRBJ1-5; D is possibly TRBD1 (5 bases). The CDR3 is 15 residues long. CDR1 MNHNS and CDR2 SASEGT come from the germline V gene. The CDR3 nucleotides read TGTGCCAGCAGTGAAGAGACAGCCCGCAATCAGCCCAAGCATTTT. The encoded protein is CASSEETARNQPKHF.

This chain links TRBV5-5 with TRBJ2-2; TRBD1 might be the D (6 bases). The CDR3 extends over 17 amino acids. Trimming removed 4 bases from V and 6 bases from J, with 22 bases in between. CDR1 SGHKS and CDR2 YYEKEE come from the germline V gene (reference sequence). The CDR3: CASSRGTRERRAGELFF. CDR3 DNA: TGTGCCAGCAGCAGAGGGACAAGGGAGCGGCGGGCCGGGGAGCTGTTTTTT. Full variable domain (rest looked up from reference TRBV5-5 and TRBJ2-2): DAGVTQSPTHLIKTRGQQVTLRCSPISGHKSVSWYQQVLGQGPQFIFQYYEKEERGRGNFPDRFSARQFPNYSSELNVNALLLGDSALYLCASSRGTRERRAGELFFGEGSRLTVL.

This rearrangement joins TRBV13 to TRBJ2-2, with 7 bases lining up with TRBD2. Germline trimming cut 9 bases from V and 3 bases from J; bases unmatched to any gene: 7. The CDR3 runs 14 residues. The germline CDR1 and CDR2 sequences are PRHDT and FYEKMQ (reference sequence). The CDR3 is CASHPREDTGELFF. DNA for the CDR3: TGTGCCAGTCACCCCCGGGAGGACACCGGGGAGCTGTTTTTT.

This clonotype has just a few counts. The chain recombines TRBV12-3 or TRBV12-4 with TRBJ2-1; the match to TRBD2 covers 11 bases. The CDR3 contains 19 residues. V shed 9 bases, J shed 2 bases, and the junction held 18 bases outside the gene matches. The CDR3 DNA reads as TGTGCCAGTAATTACAACCTAGCGGGAGGCCCAATCGCCTACAATGAGCAGTTCTTC. Translated, it gives CASNYNLAGGPIAYNEQFF.

Details on this clonotype: This could be a read error, since a much larger clone is one nucleotide away. This sequence joins TRBV6-2 or TRBV6-3 and TRBJ1-1; D unclear. V gave up 5 bases and J gave up 8 bases, with 15 bases separating them. This CDR3 comprises 13 residues. Germline CDR1 MNHEY, CDR2 SVGEGT. The CDR3 nucleotides read TGTGCCAGCAGTCTAAACGGGCCTCCCGAAGCTTTCTTT. It is translated as CASSLNGPPEAFF.

The rearrangement joins TRBV6-1 to TRBJ2-3, with no clear D. Trimming stripped 0 bases from V and 2 bases from J, with 9 bases between. The CDR3 has 15 amino acids. Germline-derived CDR1 and CDR2 are MNHNS and SASEGT. CDR3 region: CASSEARMNTDTQYF. The CDR3, as DNA: TGTGCCAGCAGTGAAGCAAGGATGAACACAGATACGCAGTATTTT.

About this clonotype itself: One junction end disagrees with the germline gene, perhaps due to a read error. This chain links TRBV11-2 with TRBJ2-5; the D is unclear. The CDR3 loop spans 16 amino acids. Germline CDR1 SGHAT, CDR2 FQNNGV. CDR3 DNA: TGTACCAGCAGCTTAGTCTTCGACTTTCCTCAAGAGACCCAGTACTTC. It encodes CTSSLVFDFPQETQYF.